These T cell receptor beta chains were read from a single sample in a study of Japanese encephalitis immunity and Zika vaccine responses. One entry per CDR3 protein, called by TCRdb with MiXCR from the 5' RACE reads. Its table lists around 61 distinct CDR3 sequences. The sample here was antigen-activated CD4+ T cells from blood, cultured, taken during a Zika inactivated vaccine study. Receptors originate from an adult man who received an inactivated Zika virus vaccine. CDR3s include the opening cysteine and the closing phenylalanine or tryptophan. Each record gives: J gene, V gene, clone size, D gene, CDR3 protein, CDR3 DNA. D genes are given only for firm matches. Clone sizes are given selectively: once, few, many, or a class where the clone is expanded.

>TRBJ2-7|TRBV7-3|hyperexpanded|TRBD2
CASSDVLAGGNILYEQYF
TGTGCCAGCAGCGACGTACTAGCGGGGGGAAATATCCTCTACGAGCAGTACTTC
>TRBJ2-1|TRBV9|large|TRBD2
CASSPLAGGNNEQFF
TGTGCCAGCAGTCCCCTAGCGGGGGGAAACAATGAGCAGTTCTTC
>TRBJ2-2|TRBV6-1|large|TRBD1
CASRVGGVNTGELFF
TGTGCCAGCAGGGTAGGGGGCGTGAACACCGGGGAGCTGTTTTTT
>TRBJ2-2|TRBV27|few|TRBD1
CASSSGGTGTAGELFF
TGTGCCAGCAGTTCAGGAGGAACGGGGACAGCCGGGGAGCTGTTTTTT
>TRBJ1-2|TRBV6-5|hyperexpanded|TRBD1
CASSPQGAVGYGYTF
TGTGCCAGCAGTCCCCAGGGGGCTGTTGGTTATGGCTACACCTTC
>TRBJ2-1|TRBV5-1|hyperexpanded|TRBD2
CASSLGHGLAGDNEQFF
TGCGCCAGCAGCTTGGGACACGGACTAGCGGGAGACAATGAGCAGTTCTTC
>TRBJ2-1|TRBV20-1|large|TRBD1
CSAQGTGGFFNEQFF
TGCAGTGCCCAGGGGACAGGGGGCTTTTTCAATGAGCAGTTCTTC
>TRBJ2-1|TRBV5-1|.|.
CASQIVGLDGEQFF
TGCGCCAGCCAGATAGTTGGCTTAGACGGTGAGCAGTTCTTC
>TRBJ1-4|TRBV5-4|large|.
CASSIGTAPREKLFF
TGTGCCAGCAGCATCGGGACCGCTCCAAGAGAAAAACTGTTTTTT
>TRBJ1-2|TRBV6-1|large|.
CASSEGVGDGYTF
TGTGCCAGCAGTGAAGGGGTAGGGGATGGCTACACCTTC
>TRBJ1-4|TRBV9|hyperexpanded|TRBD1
CASSGDLEGQGAHEKLFF
TGTGCCAGCAGCGGAGACCTGGAGGGACAGGGGGCGCATGAAAAACTGTTTTTT
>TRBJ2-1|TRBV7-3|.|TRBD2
CASSFSGGSNEQFF
TGTGCCAGCAGCTTTAGCGGGGGGAGCAATGAGCAGTTCTTC
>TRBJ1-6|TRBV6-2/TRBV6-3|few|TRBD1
CASSNPTGRDNSPLHF
TGTGCCAGCAGTAACCCGACAGGGAGGGACAATTCACCCCTCCACTTT
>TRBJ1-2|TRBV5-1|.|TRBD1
CASSQLGGRDGYTF
TGCGCCAGCAGCCAGCTAGGGGGCAGGGATGGCTACACCTTC
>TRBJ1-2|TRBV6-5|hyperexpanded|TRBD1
CASSRGTGLYGYTF
TGTGCCAGCAGTCGCGGGACAGGCCTCTATGGCTACACCTTC
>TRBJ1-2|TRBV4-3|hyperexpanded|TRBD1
CASSQLDRDNYGYTF
TGCGCCAGCAGCCAACTAGACAGGGACAACTATGGCTACACCTTC
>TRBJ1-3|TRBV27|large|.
CASSRAGENTIYF
TGTGCCAGCAGTAGGGCGGGGGAGAACACCATATATTTT
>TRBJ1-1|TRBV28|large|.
CASSLSRSDEAFF
TGTGCCAGCAGTTTAAGTCGTAGTGATGAAGCTTTCTTT
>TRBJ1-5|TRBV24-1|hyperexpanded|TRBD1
CATSDRGQGDQPQHF
TGTGCCACCAGTGACCGTGGACAGGGCGATCAGCCCCAGCATTTT